The 9 T cell receptor beta chains below come from one sample, sequenced in a study of vaccination and CD4 T cells after COVID-19. Treatment described: roughly 10-day PBMC culture with coronavirus spike peptide pools or control peptides (ViraFEST assay). Prior to the COVID-19 pandemic (2011-2018), the unexposed donor's CD4+ T cells were collected. The Oncomine TCR Beta short-read assay generated sequence data from the DNA of cultured CD4+ T cells. TCRdb called the PCR reads again in MiXCR, with one record for every CDR3 protein. The table includes 8,500 to 10,000 distinct CDR3 sequences, 50% to 65% detected once. No antigens are known for them. The material sequenced was CD4+ T cells from blood, cultured in vitro. All receptors derive from a human donor in good health.

This chain uses TRBV7-2 with TRBJ2-5; the D is unclear. The germline CDR1 and CDR2 sequences are SGHTA and FQGNSA. The CDR3 sequence is 12 residues long. V was trimmed by 3 bases and J by 4 bases, leaving 6 bases between them. The CDR3 loop is CASSFGRETQYF. The CDR3 DNA reads TGTGCCAGCAGCTTCGGGCGAGAGACCCAGTACTTC.

The rearrangement links TRBV10-1 to TRBJ1-1; D unclear. Germline values: CDR1 WNHNN, CDR2 SYGVQD (reference sequence). V lost 5 bases, J lost 1 base, and 11 bases lay in between. The CDR3 contains 14 residues. CDR3 coding DNA: TGCGCCAGCAGTCTCGGGCCCGGGAACACTGAAGCTTTCTTT. It codes for CASSLGPGNTEAFF.

CDR3 in amino acids: CASSVAGGSYEQYF. The CDR3 coding sequence is TGCGCCAGCAGTGTTGCAGGGGGCTCCTACGAGCAGTACTTC. The chain employs TRBV10-2 and TRBJ2-7, with 7 bases matching TRBD1. The germline CDR1 and CDR2 sequences are WSHSY and SAAADI. The V segment lost 4 bases and the J segment 0 bases; nucleotides outside the gene matches: 3. The CDR3 loop spans 14 amino acids.

The chain combines TRBV20-1 with TRBJ2-5; 9 nucleotides agree with TRBD2. V shed 4 bases and J 5 bases; nucleotides not matched to a gene: 5. The CDR3 is made up of 13 amino acids. CDR1 and CDR2 from the germline V gene are DFQATT and SNEGSKA (reference sequence). CDR3 region: CSANGLAMETQYF. CDR3 sequence (DNA): TGCAGTGCTAATGGACTAGCGATGGAGACCCAGTACTTC.

The gene calls are TRBV14 and TRBJ1-3; D remains ambiguous. The CDR3 totals 12 residues. Germline CDR1 reads SGHDN; CDR2 reads FVKESK. V was trimmed by 0 bases and J by 4 bases, leaving 1 base between them. The CDR3 loop is CASSQEGNTIYF. The CDR3 DNA reads TGTGCCAGCAGCCAAGAAGGAAACACCATATATTTT. Complete variable domain (other parts from reference TRBV14 and TRBJ1-3): EAGVTQFPSHSVIEKGQTVTLRCDPISGHDNLYWYRRVMGKEIKFLLHFVKESKQDESGMPNNRFLAERTGGTYSTLKVQPAELEDSGVYFCASSQEGNTIYFGEGSWLTVV.

The chain links TRBV6-1 to TRBJ1-3; a possible D gene is TRBD1 (5 bases). CDR1 and CDR2 from the germline V gene are MNHNS and SASEGT. With 10 bases removed from V and 2 bases from J, the gap between germline ends came to 9 bases. This CDR3 has 12 residues. CDR3 in DNA: TGTGCCACCTCGGGGGCTGGAAACACCATATATTTT. This translates into CATSGAGNTIYF.

This rearrangement joins TRBV7-2 to TRBJ2-7; D is perhaps TRBD1 (6 bases). Germline loops: CDR1 SGHTA, CDR2 FQGNSA. V was pared by 4 bases and J by 3 bases, with 13 bases between. The CDR3 covers 14 residues. The CDR3 bases are TGTGCCAGCAGCTCAAGGGGGAAACGCTACGAGCAGTACTTC. It codes for CASSSRGKRYEQYF.

Notes on this clonotype: The junction does not match germline at one end; this may be a read error. The CDR3 protein is CATSRDPGTGVNGHTF. The DNA for the CDR3 is TGTGCCACCAGCAGAGATCCGGGGACAGGAGTCAATGGCCACACCTTC. The V call is TRBV15, the J call TRBJ1-2, with 8 bases fitting TRBD1. Looked up from germline, CDR1 is LNHNV and CDR2 is YYDKDF (reference sequence). The length of the CDR3 is 16 residues.

The rearrangement joins TRBV7-9 to TRBJ2-1, with 13 bases matching TRBD2. CDR1 and CDR2 (germline): SEHNR, FQNEAQ (reference sequence). The ends lost 5 bases at V and 4 bases at J; junction bases unmatched: 14. This CDR3 comprises 19 residues. The CDR3 loop is CASSPSVRTSGGTYNEQFF. For the CDR3, the DNA is TGTGCCAGCAGCCCCAGTGTTAGGACTAGCGGGGGAACATACAATGAGCAGTTCTTC.